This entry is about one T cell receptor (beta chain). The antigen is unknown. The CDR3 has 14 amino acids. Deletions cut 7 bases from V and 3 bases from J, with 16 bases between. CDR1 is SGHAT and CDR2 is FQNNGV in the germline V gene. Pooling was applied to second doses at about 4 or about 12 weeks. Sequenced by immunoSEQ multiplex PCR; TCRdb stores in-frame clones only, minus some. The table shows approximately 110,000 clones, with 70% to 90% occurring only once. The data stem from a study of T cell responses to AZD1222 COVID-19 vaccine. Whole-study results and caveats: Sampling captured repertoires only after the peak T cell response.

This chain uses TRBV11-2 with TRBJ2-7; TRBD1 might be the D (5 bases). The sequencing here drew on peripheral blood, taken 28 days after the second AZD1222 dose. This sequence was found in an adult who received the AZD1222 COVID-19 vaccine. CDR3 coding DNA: TGTGCCAGCACCCGAGATGGGGCCTACTACGAGCAGTACTTC. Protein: CASTRDGAYYEQYF.